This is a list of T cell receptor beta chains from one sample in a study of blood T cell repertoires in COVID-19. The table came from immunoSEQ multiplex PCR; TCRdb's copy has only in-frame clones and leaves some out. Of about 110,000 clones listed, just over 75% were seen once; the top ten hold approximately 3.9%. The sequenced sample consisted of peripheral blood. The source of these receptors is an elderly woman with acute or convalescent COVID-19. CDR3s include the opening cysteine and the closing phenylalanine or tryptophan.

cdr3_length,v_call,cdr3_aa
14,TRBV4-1,CASSLHSTDQPQHF
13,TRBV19,CASTWTGAYGYTF
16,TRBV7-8,CASSPPQGVGTDTQYF
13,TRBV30,CAWARQKNTEAFF
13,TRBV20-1,CSASRGAGTEAFF
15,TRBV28,CASSPYAGLGNEQFF
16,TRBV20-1,CSASGLAGVYSYEQYF
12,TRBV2,CASSVPNNEQFF
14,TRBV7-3,CASSPGEPRGTQYF
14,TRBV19,CASRQGAHTGELFF
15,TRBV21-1,CASSKKAGGEETQYF
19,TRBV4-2,CASSQDASGSFSGTNEQFF
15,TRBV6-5,CASSFELAGTDTQYF
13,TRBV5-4,CASSSTGENGYTF
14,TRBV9,CASSRRSPDNEQFF
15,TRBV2,CASSGQGGLFQPQHF
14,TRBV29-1,CSVDGGNSGNTIYF
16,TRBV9,CASSVGVGTSVNEQFF